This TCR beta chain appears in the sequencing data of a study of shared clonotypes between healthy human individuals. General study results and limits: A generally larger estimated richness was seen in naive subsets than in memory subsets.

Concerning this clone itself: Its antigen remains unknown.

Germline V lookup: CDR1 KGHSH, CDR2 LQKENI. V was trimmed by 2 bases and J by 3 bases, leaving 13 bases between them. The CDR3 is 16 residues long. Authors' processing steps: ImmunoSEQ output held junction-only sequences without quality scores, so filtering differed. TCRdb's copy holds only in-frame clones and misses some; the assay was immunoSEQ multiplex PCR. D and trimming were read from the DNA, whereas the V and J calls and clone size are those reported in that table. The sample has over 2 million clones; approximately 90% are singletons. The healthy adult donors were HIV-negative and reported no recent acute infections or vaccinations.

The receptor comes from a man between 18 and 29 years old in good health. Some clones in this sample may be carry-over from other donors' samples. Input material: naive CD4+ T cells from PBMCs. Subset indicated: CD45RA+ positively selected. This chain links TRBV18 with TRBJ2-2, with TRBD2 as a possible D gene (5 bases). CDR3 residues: CASSPIFGRDTGELFF. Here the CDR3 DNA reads TGTGCCAGCTCACCAATTTTTGGGCGGGACACCGGGGAGCTGTTTTTT.